A single sample is the source of the 30 T cell receptor beta chains below, sequenced in a study of CD8 T cells in ankylosing spondylitis. TCRdb recomputed calls from the 5' RACE reads with MiXCR, one row per CDR3 protein. The sample includes about 200,000 distinct CDR3 sequences, about 13% of them seen just once. Sequenced input: blood, either unsorted or a sorted T cell fraction (not recorded which). The receptors were sampled from a male donor with ankylosing spondylitis or in good health (not recorded which).

The genes are TRBV28 and TRBJ2-3, with TRBD1 matching 10 bases. V shed 5 bases and J 4 bases; nucleotides not matched to a gene: 12. The CDR3 totals 17 residues. Germline CDR1 MDHEN, CDR2 SYDVKM. As DNA, the CDR3 is TGTGCCAGCAGTCGCTCATCCGGGACAGGGGTTCCAGATACGCAGTATTTT. The encoded protein is CASSRSSGTGVPDTQYF. The full variable domain, its missing parts supplied by reference TRBV28 and TRBJ2-3, is DVKVTQSSRYLVKRTGEKVFLECVQDMDHENMFWYRQDPGLGLRLIYFSYDVKMKEKGDIPEGYSVSREKKERFSLILESASTNQTSMYLCASSRSSGTGVPDTQYFGPGTRLTVL.

The chain recombines TRBV30 with TRBJ2-5; tentative D call: TRBD2 (5 bases). Germline V gene data show CDR1 as GTSNPN and CDR2 as SVGIG (reference sequence). V lost 4 bases, J lost 5 bases, and 11 bases lay in between. The CDR3 has 12 amino acids. The CDR3 sequence: CAWNSGTETQYF. CDR3 bases: TGTGCCTGGAATTCGGGAACGGAGACCCAGTACTTC.

This clonotype was observed a handful of times. The chain carries TRBV9 and TRBJ2-7; D perhaps matches TRBD1 (5 bases). The CDR3 consists of 12 residues. CDR1 and CDR2 from the germline V gene are SGDLS and YYNGEE. The germline V and J ends were trimmed by 4 bases and 6 bases, with 11 bases remaining between them. The CDR3 region has the DNA TGTGCCAGCAGCACCCAGGGATCCGAGCAGTACTTC. The encoded protein is CASSTQGSEQYF.

The chain is built from TRBV3-1 and TRBJ2-7; maybe TRBD2 (6 bases). CDR1 and CDR2 from the germline V gene are LGHDT and YNNKEL (reference sequence). V was trimmed by 4 bases and J by 1 base, leaving 14 bases between them. The CDR3 is made up of 15 amino acids. The CDR3 loop reads CASSPRGRSSYEQYF. The CDR3 nucleotides read TGTGCCAGCAGCCCCCGGGGGAGAAGTTCCTACGAGCAGTACTTC.

This clonotype was seen more than once but under ten times. The DNA for the CDR3 is TGTGCCAGCAGCTTAAGGGTCGCAGATACGCAGTATTTT. It translates to CASSLRVADTQYF. The chain combines TRBV7-6 with TRBJ2-3; unclear D gene. Germline-derived CDR1 and CDR2 are SGHVS and FNYEAQ. V was shortened by 2 bases and J by 4 bases, with 7 bases between the two germline ends. This CDR3 region has 13 residues.

The chain links TRBV4-1 to TRBJ2-1; 11 bases agree with TRBD2. The CDR3 loop spans 18 amino acids. Germline V gene data show CDR1 as MGHRA and CDR2 as YSYEKL. The J segment lost 0 bases and the V segment lost 1 base, leaving 5 bases of the junction unmatched. CDR3 amino acids: CASSQGNSGGVSYNEQFF. The DNA for the CDR3 is TGCGCCAGCAGCCAAGGAAATAGCGGGGGGGTCTCCTACAATGAGCAGTTCTTC.

As concerns this clonotype: Being one base from a much bigger clone, this may be a read error. V usage is TRBV7-6 and J usage is TRBJ1-4; D is unclear. Trimming left V 2 bases short and J 7 bases short, with 5 bases between. Germline loops: CDR1 SGHVS, CDR2 FNYEAQ. There are 12 residues in the CDR3. CDR3 amino acids: CASSLLGEKLFF. The DNA for the CDR3 is TGTGCCAGCAGCTTATTGGGTGAAAAACTGTTTTTT.

This chain uses TRBV4-2 with TRBJ2-1; either TRBD1 or TRBD2 may supply D (5 bases each). Germline CDR1 is LGHNA and CDR2 is YNFKEQ. This CDR3 has 15 amino acids. V dropped 0 bases and J dropped 8 bases, with 14 bases sitting between them. CDR3: CASSQEGERPDEQFF. Written as DNA, the CDR3 is TGTGCCAGCAGCCAAGAGGGGGAGAGGCCGGATGAGCAGTTCTTC.

This clonotype was detected a few times. The chain couples TRBV5-1 to TRBJ1-3; D may be TRBD1 (5 bases). The CDR3 runs to 15 residues. Germline CDR1 and CDR2: SGHRS and YFSETQ. Trimming took off 5 bases at V and 1 base at J, with 13 bases between the two ends. DNA of the CDR3: TGCGCCAGCAGGATGACCGGGGGTTCTGGAAACACCATATATTTT. This codes for CASRMTGGSGNTIYF.

The sample holds many counts of this clonotype. The chain employs TRBV12-3 or TRBV12-4 and TRBJ2-1; possibly TRBD2 for D (5 bases). V shed 2 bases and J shed 4 bases, with 9 bases lying between them. CDR3 length: 14 amino acids. The chain's CDR3 is CASSLSADYNEQFF. CDR3 DNA sequence: TGTGCCAGCAGTTTATCAGCGGATTACAATGAGCAGTTCTTC.

This clonotype was observed a handful of times. The chain's CDR3 is CASSLPPTLAGGTDTQYF. The CDR3 DNA follows: TGCGCCAGCAGCCTACCCCCCACCCTAGCGGGAGGGACAGATACGCAGTATTTT. This rearrangement joins TRBV4-1 to TRBJ2-3; 12 nucleotides match TRBD2. The junction had 11 bases not matched to a gene; V was cut back by 4 bases and J by 3 bases. The germline gives CDR1 MGHRA, CDR2 YSYEKL. The CDR3 is made up of 18 amino acids.

This sequence joins TRBV20-1 and TRBJ2-3; no firm D call. V was shortened by 4 bases and J by 4 bases, with 12 bases between the two germline ends. This CDR3 region has 13 residues. Germline V gives CDR1 DFQATT, CDR2 SNEGSKA (reference sequence). CDR3: CSATTRAPDTQYF. CDR3 nucleotide sequence: TGCAGTGCTACGACCCGGGCCCCAGATACGCAGTATTTT.

The chain combines TRBV6-1 with TRBJ2-7, with TRBD2 as a possible D gene (5 bases). The CDR3 has 17 residues. V was cut by 1 base and J by 0 bases, with 16 bases left in between. Germline loops: CDR1 MNHNS, CDR2 SASEGT. The CDR3 coding sequence is TGTGCCAGCAGTGAAGTGGAGGCCCCGGGGAGCTCCTACGAGCAGTACTTC. This sequence encodes CASSEVEAPGSSYEQYF.

This clonotype has just a few counts. The V gene is TRBV7-9, the J gene TRBJ1-2; TRBD1 might be the D (5 bases). The CDR3 consists of 13 residues. CDR1 is SEHNR, CDR2 FQNEAQ, per germline (reference sequence). Trimming removed 3 bases from V and 2 bases from J, with 7 bases in between. The CDR3 reads CASSFEGNYGYTF. The CDR3 bases are TGTGCCAGCAGCTTTGAGGGGAACTATGGCTACACCTTC.

J is TRBJ2-7 and V is TRBV7-2; D ambiguous. This CDR3 is built from 13 residues. Germline V gives CDR1 SGHTA, CDR2 FQGNSA. V was clipped by 3 bases and J by 6 bases, with 12 bases between them. CDR3 nucleotide sequence: TGTGCCAGCAGCTTTGACCCGCTTAGCGAGCAGTACTTC. Protein: CASSFDPLSEQYF. The full variable domain, in which reference TRBV7-2 and TRBJ2-7 provide the parts outside the CDR3, is GAGVSQSPSNKVTEKGKDVELRCDPISGHTALYWYRQSLGQGLEFLIYFQGNSAPDKSGLPSDRFSAERTGGSVSTLTIQRTQQEDSAVYLCASSFDPLSEQYFGPGTRLTVT.

The chain couples TRBV27 to TRBJ2-7; 9 bases align to TRBD1. The J segment lost 7 bases and the V segment lost 5 bases, leaving 9 bases of the junction unmatched. Germline V lookup: CDR1 MNHEY, CDR2 SMNVEV (reference sequence). This CDR3 spans 14 amino acids. The chain's CDR3 is CASSPGTGTEEQYF. The CDR3 DNA reads TGTGCCAGCAGTCCCGGGACAGGGACAGAGGAGCAGTACTTC.

The gene calls are TRBV5-1 and TRBJ2-6, with 9 nucleotides matching TRBD1. V shed 0 bases, J shed 0 bases, and the junction held 7 bases outside the gene matches. This CDR3 region has 19 residues. Per germline, CDR1 SGHRS and CDR2 YFSETQ. CDR3 sequence (DNA): TGCGCCAGCAGCTTGGCCCGAGACAGGGGGGGCTCTGGGGCCAACGTCCTGACTTTC. Encoded protein: CASSLARDRGGSGANVLTF.

This clonotype was counted at least ten times. This rearrangement joins TRBV10-3 to TRBJ2-5; no firm D call. Looked up from germline, CDR1 is ENHRY and CDR2 is SYGVKD. The CDR3 contains 11 residues. The germline V and J ends were trimmed by 8 bases and 4 bases, with 8 bases remaining between them. The CDR3 region has the DNA TGTGCCATCGGATTCCCAGAGACCCAGTACTTC. Translated, it gives CAIGFPETQYF.

This clonotype was observed a handful of times. The J gene is TRBJ2-5, the V gene TRBV24-1, with 8 bases matching TRBD2. V was pared by 4 bases and J by 3 bases, with 9 bases of the junction left unmatched. Germline V gene sequence: CDR1 KGHDR, CDR2 SFDVKD. The CDR3 runs 16 residues. The CDR3 reads CATSDSVSGEKETQYF. As DNA, the CDR3 is TGTGCCACCAGTGACTCTGTTAGCGGGGAGAAAGAGACCCAGTACTTC.

In this sample, this clonotype turned up a few times. The gene calls are TRBV5-1 and TRBJ2-7, with D possibly being TRBD2 (5 bases). This CDR3 contains 15 residues. Germline lookup yields CDR1 SGHRS and CDR2 YFSETQ. The V and J ends lost 4 bases and 0 bases respectively, with 14 bases between them. CDR3 in amino acids: CASSQFSGFSYEQYF. The CDR3 nucleotides are TGCGCCAGCAGCCAATTCTCGGGGTTCTCCTACGAGCAGTACTTC. Looking up the rest from reference TRBV5-1 and TRBJ2-7 gives the full variable domain: KAGVTQTPRYLIKTRGQQVTLSCSPISGHRSVSWYQQTPGQGLQFLFEYFSETQRNKGNFPGRFSGRQFSNSRSEMNVSTLELGDSALYLCASSQFSGFSYEQYFGPGTRLTVT.

A few counts support this clonotype. At one end the junction does not follow the germline gene, possibly because of a read error. The chain links TRBV6-4 to TRBJ2-2, with D unclear. Germline values: CDR1 MRHNA, CDR2 SNTAGT. The CDR3 length is 13 residues. For the CDR3, the DNA is TGTGCCAGCAGTGACCCGAACGCCGGGGAGCTGTTTTTT. This sequence encodes CASSDPNAGELFF.

The chain joins TRBV5-6 to TRBJ1-1; D not resolved. CDR1 SGHDT and CDR2 YYEEEE come from the germline V gene. This CDR3 contains 14 residues. V was pared by 3 bases and J by 7 bases, with 16 bases between. CDR3 loop: CASSSGTATVEAFF. Here the CDR3 DNA reads TGTGCCAGCAGCTCCGGAACGGCCACAGTTGAAGCTTTCTTT.

There are a few counts of this clonotype. The V gene is TRBV18, the J gene TRBJ2-7, with D possibly TRBD2 on 6 matching bases. V was pared by 4 bases and J by 1 base, with 11 bases between. This CDR3 comprises 14 residues. Germline CDR1 KGHSH, CDR2 LQKENI. The CDR3 spells CASSRTGDSYEQYF. CDR3 nucleotides: TGTGCCAGCTCACGGACGGGGGATTCCTACGAGCAGTACTTC.

In its sample, this clonotype was seen a few times. V and J are TRBV7-9 and TRBJ2-2, with 9 bases lining up with TRBD2. From germline, CDR1 is SEHNR and CDR2 FQNEAQ (reference sequence). V dropped 1 base and J dropped 4; count of bases not matched to a gene: 7. The CDR3 contains 17 residues. CDR3 nucleotide sequence: TGTGCCAGCAGCTTAGGGTCGACTAGCGGAGGCACCGGGGAGCTGTTTTTT. It is translated as CASSLGSTSGGTGELFF.

The sample holds a few counts of this clonotype. The chain links TRBV2 to TRBJ1-1, with D possibly being TRBD1 (5 bases). V gave up 6 bases and J gave up 1 base, with 18 bases separating them. CDR3 size: 16 residues. From germline, CDR1 is SNHLY and CDR2 FYNNEI. CDR3 DNA sequence: TGTGCCAGCAGCTCTACTCATACAGGACAGAACACTGAAGCTTTCTTT. It translates to CASSSTHTGQNTEAFF. The entire variable domain, with the rest obtained from reference TRBV2 and TRBJ1-1, is as follows: EPEVTQTPSHQVTQMGQEVILRCVPISNHLYFYWYRQILGQKVEFLVSFYNNEISEKSEIFDDQFSVERPDGSNFTLKIRSTKLEDSAMYFCASSSTHTGQNTEAFFGQGTRLTVV.

CDR3 nucleotides: TGTGCCAGCACCTCGTCTAGCACAGATACGCAGTATTTT. As protein: CASTSSSTDTQYF. V usage is TRBV3-1 and J usage is TRBJ2-3; D not resolved. Germline CDR1 is LGHDT and CDR2 is YNNKEL (reference sequence). The CDR3 runs to 13 residues. V lost 7 bases, J lost 0 bases, and 8 bases lay in between.

The chain has TRBV11-3 and TRBJ2-7, with 10 bases fitting TRBD1. This CDR3 contains 16 residues. The V segment lost 2 bases and the J segment 6 bases; nucleotides outside the gene matches: 10. CDR1 and CDR2 (germline): SGHNT, YENEEA. CDR3 protein: CASSLRPGQGLGEQYF. CDR3 sequence (DNA): TGTGCCAGCAGCTTACGCCCGGGACAGGGGTTGGGCGAGCAGTACTTC.

Here the CDR3 DNA reads TGCGCCAGCAGCCAAGCAGCGGGTGGTCACTACGAGCAGTACTTC. This codes for CASSQAAGGHYEQYF. The rearrangement joins TRBV4-1 to TRBJ2-7; D may be TRBD2 (6 bases). V was pared by 1 base and J by 3 bases, with 13 bases between. The CDR3 has 15 amino acids. From germline, CDR1 is MGHRA and CDR2 YSYEKL.

This clonotype was detected ten times or more. This rearrangement joins TRBV6-2 or TRBV6-3 to TRBJ2-7; D gene ambiguous. The V end was cut by 0 bases, the J end by 5 bases, with 14 bases between. From germline, CDR1 is MNHEY and CDR2 SVGEGT. The CDR3 is made up of 15 amino acids. The CDR3 sequence: CASSYSGKGSDEQYF. CDR3 nucleotide sequence: TGTGCCAGCAGTTACTCGGGGAAGGGTTCCGACGAGCAGTACTTC.

This clonotype was observed once. The chain is built from TRBV6-1 and TRBJ2-7, with TRBD1 identical over 8 bases. Trimming took 10 bases from V and 3 from J; bases not matched to a gene: 8. CDR1 is MNHNS, CDR2 SASEGT, per germline. This CDR3 is 13 amino acids long. The CDR3 region has the DNA TGTGCCAACCACCACGGACAGGGCTACGAGCAGTACTTC. Translated: CANHHGQGYEQYF.